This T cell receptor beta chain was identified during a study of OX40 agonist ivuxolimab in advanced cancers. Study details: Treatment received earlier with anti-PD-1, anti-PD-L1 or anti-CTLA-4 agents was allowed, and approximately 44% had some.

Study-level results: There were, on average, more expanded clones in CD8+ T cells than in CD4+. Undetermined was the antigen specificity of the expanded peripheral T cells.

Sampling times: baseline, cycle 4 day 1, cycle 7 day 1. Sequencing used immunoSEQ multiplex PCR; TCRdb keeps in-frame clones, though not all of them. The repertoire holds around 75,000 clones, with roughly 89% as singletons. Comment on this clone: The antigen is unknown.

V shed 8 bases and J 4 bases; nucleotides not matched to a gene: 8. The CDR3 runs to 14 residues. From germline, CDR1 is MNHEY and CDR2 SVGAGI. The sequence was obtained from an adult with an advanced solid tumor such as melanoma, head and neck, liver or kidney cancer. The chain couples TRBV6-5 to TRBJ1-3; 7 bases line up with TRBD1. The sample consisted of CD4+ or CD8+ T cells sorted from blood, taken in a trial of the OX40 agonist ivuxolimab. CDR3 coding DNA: TGTGCCAGCGGCCCCGGGACAGACGGAAACACCATATATTTT. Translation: CASGPGTDGNTIYF.